This TCR beta chain was captured in a study of cytomegalovirus exposure and HLA in healthy donors. The protocol was immunoSEQ multiplex PCR, while the TCRdb copy is restricted to in-frame clones and leaves out a portion. The profile covers hundreds of thousands of clones, with around 86% appearing a single time and over 0.75% taken by the ten largest. CDR3 length: 14 amino acids. The V end lost 3 bases, the J end lost 5 bases, and 14 bases lay between the germline ends. Germline CDR1 and CDR2: MNHEY and SMNVEV (reference sequence). Remarks on this clone: The antigen remains unidentified.

Separate from the roughly 700-subject first cohort was the approximately 120-subject validation cohort, to which the donors belonged. Study findings and constraints: Subsequent analysis revealed that first-cohort TCR clusters tended to co-occur in the 130 or so validation repertoires. Rare TCR sequences dominated, though some public TCRs recurred in many donors.

The receptor was derived from a woman aged 18-29 years in good health and CMV-seronegative. The chain joins TRBV27 to TRBJ2-7; a possible D gene is TRBD1 (5 bases). The sequenced material came from PBMCs. CDR3 DNA: TGTGCCAGCAGTTTTGGAAACAGGCCTAACGAGCAGTACTTC. Translation: CASSFGNRPNEQYF.